One and the same sample provided the 31 T cell receptor beta chains below, sequenced in a study of T cell responses to AZD1222 COVID-19 vaccine. Sequencing used immunoSEQ multiplex PCR; TCRdb keeps in-frame clones, though not all of them. The sample yields some 150,000 clones, roughly 94% seen once. Sequenced here: peripheral blood, sampled on day 0 of AZD1222 vaccination. These receptors came from an adult in good health.

Regarding this clone: One end of the junction fails to match germline, which may point to a read error. The gene calls are TRBV16 and TRBJ1-4; the D gene is possibly TRBD1 (5 bases). CDR3 length: 14 amino acids. Germline CDR1 KGHSY, CDR2 FQNENV. The CDR3 here is CASSQWMDMEQGGF. CDR3 coding DNA: TGTGCCAGCAGCCAATGGATGGACATGGAGCAGGGTGGATTT.

Here the CDR3 DNA reads TGTGCCAGCAGTCAACTAGCGGGGGGCCCTACCGAGCAGTACTTC. Translation: CASSQLAGGPTEQYF. This rearrangement joins TRBV27 to TRBJ2-7; 12 bases align to TRBD2. J lost 6 bases, V lost 5 bases, and 8 bases had no gene match. CDR3 length: 15 residues. The germline CDR1 and CDR2 sequences are MNHEY and SMNVEV (reference sequence).

V and J are TRBV5-6 and TRBJ2-7; 9 bases fit TRBD1. The CDR3 sequence is 15 residues long. Trimming cost V 3 bases and J 3 bases; bases outside gene matches: 7. The germline CDR1 and CDR2 sequences are SGHDT and YYEEEE. CDR3 residues: CASSSTGGISYEQYF. DNA of the CDR3: TGTGCCAGCAGCTCCACAGGGGGCATCAGCTACGAGCAGTACTTC.

This clone has just one count. This rearrangement joins TRBV7-2 to TRBJ1-4; D ambiguous. V lost 5 bases and J lost 3, with 16 bases in between. The CDR3 runs 16 residues. CDR1 and CDR2 from the germline V gene are SGHTA and FQGNSA. The CDR3 nucleotides are TGTGCCAGCAGCCTCAGGACCCCAGGCGCTAATGAAAAACTGTTTTTT. It codes for CASSLRTPGANEKLFF.

This clone was observed a single time. The chain combines TRBV19 with TRBJ1-5; 9 nucleotides agree with TRBD1. The CDR3 extends over 16 amino acids. The trim removed 5 bases at V and 4 bases at J, leaving 9 bases unmatched. CDR1 LNHDA and CDR2 SQIVND come from the germline V gene (reference sequence). CDR3 sequence (DNA): TGTGCCAGTAGTTTCTATGGACAGGGGAGGAATCAGCCCCAGCATTTT. It codes for CASSFYGQGRNQPQHF.

The chain joins TRBV12-5 to TRBJ1-3, with a tentative D call TRBD1 (6 bases). The germline CDR1 and CDR2 sequences are LGHNT and FRNRAP. Trimming removed 5 bases from V and 0 bases from J, with 11 bases in between. The CDR3 length is 15 residues. The CDR3 DNA follows: TGTGCTAGTGGTCTTGACAGGAGCTCTGGAAACACCATATATTTT. This sequence encodes CASGLDRSSGNTIYF.

In regard to this clone: At one of its ends the junction is not consistent with the germline gene, which may arise from a read error. The chain carries TRBV7-7 and TRBJ2-5; 7 nucleotides line up with TRBD2. Germline V CDR1 and CDR2: SSHAT, FNYEAQ (reference sequence). CDR3 length: 16 amino acids. For the CDR3, the DNA is TGTGCTAGCAGCTTAGGGGATAGCGGGTGGGGAGAGACCCAGTACTTC. It yields the protein CASSLGDSGWGETQYF.

The rearrangement links TRBV18 to TRBJ1-2; no clear D. The CDR3 contains 13 residues. V was trimmed by 1 base and J by 4 bases, leaving 7 bases between them. Germline CDR1 KGHSH, CDR2 LQKENI. DNA for the CDR3: TGTGCCAGCTCACCACGAGGGTTCTATGGCTACACCTTC. Residues: CASSPRGFYGYTF.

This rearrangement joins TRBV30 to TRBJ2-1; D call uncertain. The CDR3 consists of 10 residues. Germline V gene lookup returns CDR1 GTSNPN and CDR2 SVGIG (reference sequence). The germline V and J ends were trimmed by 5 bases and 12 bases, with 11 bases remaining between them. The CDR3 sequence: CAWEAAGQFF. The CDR3 coding sequence is TGTGCCTGGGAGGCCGCAGGGCAGTTCTTC.

The V and J genes are TRBV4-3 and TRBJ2-7; perhaps TRBD2 as D (6 bases). Germline CDR1 is LGHNA and CDR2 is YSLEER. This CDR3 comprises 13 residues. Trimming stripped 3 bases from V and 8 bases from J, with 14 bases between. In DNA form, the CDR3 reads TGCGCCAGCAGCCAGGAGACTCGGGGGAAGCAGTACTTC. Protein: CASSQETRGKQYF.

The rearrangement uses TRBV6-5 and TRBJ2-5, with D perhaps TRBD2 (5 bases). CDR1 MNHEY and CDR2 SVGAGI come from the germline V gene. V was cut by 7 bases and J by 6 bases, with 15 bases left in between. This CDR3 comprises 13 residues. The CDR3 here is CASTGSRGQTQYF. The CDR3 DNA reads TGTGCCAGCACGGGATCTCGAGGCCAGACCCAGTACTTC.

V gene TRBV19 combines with J gene TRBJ1-5; TRBD1 matches 7 bases. The ends lost 8 bases at V and 2 bases at J; junction bases unmatched: 3. There are 13 residues in the CDR3. From germline, CDR1 is LNHDA and CDR2 SQIVND (reference sequence). The chain's CDR3 is CASGGTGNQPQHF. CDR3 DNA: TGTGCCAGTGGAGGGACAGGCAATCAGCCCCAGCATTTT.

The chain recombines TRBV27 with TRBJ2-2; no clear D. The CDR3 runs to 14 residues. Trimming removed 3 bases from V and 4 bases from J, with 9 bases in between. CDR1 and CDR2 (germline): MNHEY, SMNVEV (reference sequence). This CDR3 reads CASSFLGPTGELFF. In DNA, the CDR3 is TGTGCCAGCAGTTTTTTAGGGCCCACCGGGGAGCTGTTTTTT.

The chain uses TRBV9 and TRBJ1-2, with TRBD1 identical over 7 bases. J lost 5 bases, V lost 1 base, and 5 bases had no gene match. This CDR3 contains 14 residues. Germline V gene lookup returns CDR1 SGDLS and CDR2 YYNGEE. The CDR3 loop is CASSVPGQDYGYTF. CDR3 in DNA: TGTGCCAGCAGCGTACCTGGACAGGATTATGGCTACACCTTC.

This clone was observed a handful of times. The V gene is TRBV5-1, the J gene TRBJ1-5, with D possibly TRBD1 on 6 matching bases. Per the germline V gene, CDR1 is SGHRS and CDR2 is YFSETQ. The CDR3 extends over 14 amino acids. The V end was cut by 1 base, the J end by 5 bases, with 10 bases between. The CDR3: CASSLTGRHQPQHF. For the CDR3, the DNA is TGCGCCAGCAGCTTGACAGGGAGGCATCAGCCCCAGCATTTT.

The chain employs TRBV9 and TRBJ2-3, with 8 bases fitting TRBD2. Germline assignment: CDR1 SGDLS and CDR2 YYNGEE. V was pared by 2 bases and J by 4 bases, with 6 bases of the junction left unmatched. CDR3 size: 15 residues. CDR3 coding DNA: TGTGCCAGCAGCGTTGATTCGGGGGGGCCAGATACGCAGTATTTT. This encodes CASSVDSGGPDTQYF.

The chain carries TRBV4-3 and TRBJ1-1; D not resolved. The V gene lost 0 bases and the J gene lost 0 bases, with 5 bases spanning the gap. The CDR3 loop spans 14 amino acids. From germline, CDR1 is LGHNA and CDR2 YSLEER. CDR3 DNA sequence: TGCGCCAGCAGCCAAGATCGGCTGAACACTGAAGCTTTCTTT. Residues: CASSQDRLNTEAFF.

The J gene is TRBJ1-1, the V gene TRBV18; no reliable D call. Deletions cut 3 bases from V and 1 base from J, with 9 bases between. The CDR3 is 14 amino acids. CDR1 is KGHSH and CDR2 is LQKENI in the germline V gene. CDR3 protein: CASSPTRGNTEAFF. CDR3 nucleotides: TGTGCCAGCTCACCGACCCGGGGGAACACTGAAGCTTTCTTT.

The chain joins TRBV9 to TRBJ2-1, with TRBD2 matching over 8 bases. Germline CDR1 is SGDLS and CDR2 is YYNGEE. CDR3 size: 15 residues. V shed 2 bases and J 3 bases; nucleotides not matched to a gene: 4. CDR3 protein: CASSVSGGHYNEQFF. CDR3 DNA sequence: TGTGCCAGCAGCGTGAGCGGGGGCCACTACAATGAGCAGTTCTTC. Based on the CDR3 plus reference TRBV9 and TRBJ2-1, the full variable domain is DSGVTQTPKHLITATGQRVTLRCSPRSGDLSVYWYQQSLDQGLQFLIQYYNGEERAKGNILERFSAQQFPDLHSELNLSSLELGDSALYFCASSVSGGHYNEQFFGPGTRLTVL.

This clone occurred once. The V and J genes are TRBV6-5 and TRBJ2-7, with D possibly being TRBD1 or TRBD2 (5 bases each). CDR3 size: 11 residues. The germline V and J ends were trimmed by 11 bases and 6 bases, with 14 bases remaining between them. Germline V gene lookup returns CDR1 MNHEY and CDR2 SVGAGI. This CDR3 is CAGGSGGEQYF. The CDR3 DNA reads as TGTGCCGGGGGTAGTGGGGGCGAGCAGTACTTC.

The chain joins TRBV5-5 to TRBJ2-4; a possible D gene is TRBD1 (6 bases). Trimming cost V 0 bases and J 11 bases, with 15 bases left between them. The germline V gene encodes CDR1 SGHKS and CDR2 YYEKEE (reference sequence). This CDR3 comprises 14 residues. The CDR3 DNA sequence: TGTGCCAGCAGCTTGGCCGCAGGGGACGACTTTCAGTACTTC. Protein: CASSLAAGDDFQYF.

The chain employs TRBV2 and TRBJ1-6; D not resolved. Per germline, CDR1 SNHLY and CDR2 FYNNEI. Trimming took off 6 bases at V and 8 bases at J, with 14 bases between the two ends. The CDR3 is 14 residues long. This CDR3 is CASSPTGRDSPLHF. Written as DNA, the CDR3 is TGTGCCAGCAGCCCCACTGGGCGGGATTCACCCCTCCACTTT.

This clone was detected only once. This rearrangement joins TRBV5-1 to TRBJ2-5, with TRBD2 identical over 7 bases. This CDR3 is built from 14 residues. CDR1 and CDR2 from the germline V gene are SGHRS and YFSETQ. Trimming took 0 bases from V and 5 from J; bases not matched to a gene: 4. CDR3: CASSLATGGETQYF. In nucleotides, the CDR3 is TGCGCCAGCAGCTTGGCCACCGGGGGGGAGACCCAGTACTTC.

The chain recombines TRBV5-1 with TRBJ2-2; 14 bases align to TRBD2. The CDR3 consists of 20 residues. From germline, CDR1 is SGHRS and CDR2 YFSETQ. V was pared by 1 base and J by 2 bases, with 10 bases of the junction left unmatched. The CDR3 protein is CASSLPIGLAGGANTGELFF. As DNA, the CDR3 is TGCGCCAGCAGCTTGCCGATAGGACTAGCGGGGGGCGCTAACACCGGGGAGCTGTTTTTT.

The V call is TRBV9, the J call TRBJ1-1; no clear D. The length of the CDR3 is 12 residues. CDR1 is SGDLS, CDR2 YYNGEE, per germline. V was trimmed by 4 bases and J by 3 bases, leaving 7 bases between them. The chain's CDR3 is CASSQPDTEAFF. CDR3 DNA: TGTGCCAGCAGCCAACCGGACACTGAAGCTTTCTTT.

The genes are TRBV19 and TRBJ1-2; TRBD1 might be the D (5 bases). This CDR3 has 14 amino acids. Germline V gives CDR1 LNHDA, CDR2 SQIVND (reference sequence). V was shortened by 8 bases and J by 8 bases, with 21 bases between the two germline ends. The CDR3 nucleotides are TGTGCCAGTCGTCGAGGACAAAGAAGCGACGGCTACACCTTC. The encoded protein is CASRRGQRSDGYTF.

The chain links TRBV2 to TRBJ1-1, with 7 bases aligning to TRBD1. V gave up 10 bases and J gave up 4 bases; unmatched junction bases: 15. CDR3 length: 15 amino acids. CDR1 and CDR2 from the germline V gene are SNHLY and FYNNEI. CDR3 residues: CATSRTGLSRTEAFF. In nucleotides, the CDR3 is TGTGCCACCTCCCGGACAGGCCTTAGTCGCACTGAAGCTTTCTTT.

The rearrangement uses TRBV5-1 and TRBJ2-5, with D hard to call. V lost 1 base, J lost 2 bases, and 12 bases lay in between. The CDR3 covers 15 residues. CDR1 and CDR2 from the germline V gene are SGHRS and YFSETQ. The CDR3 bases are TGCGCCAGCAGCTTGAGCCAGCTGGGGCAAGAGACCCAGTACTTC. Protein sequence: CASSLSQLGQETQYF.

This rearrangement joins TRBV7-2 to TRBJ1-2, with D unclear. The germline V gene has CDR1 SGHTA and CDR2 FQGNSA. Deletions cut 1 base from V and 4 bases from J, with 10 bases between. This CDR3 is 14 amino acids long. The CDR3 protein is CASSLDARFYGYTF. In DNA form, the CDR3 reads TGTGCCAGCAGCTTAGACGCCAGGTTCTATGGCTACACCTTC.

This chain joins TRBV9 and TRBJ2-3, with a possible D match to TRBD2 (6 bases). The CDR3 loop spans 15 amino acids. V was pared by 1 base and J by 2 bases, with 11 bases between. CDR1 and CDR2 from the germline V gene are SGDLS and YYNGEE. The CDR3 protein is CASSVPTSHTDTQYF. For the CDR3, the DNA is TGTGCCAGCAGCGTACCCACTAGCCACACAGATACGCAGTATTTT.

This rearrangement joins TRBV7-9 to TRBJ1-2; maybe TRBD1 (5 bases). Trimming removed 3 bases from V and 2 bases from J, with 16 bases in between. The CDR3 has 16 amino acids. Germline CDR1 and CDR2: SEHNR and FQNEAQ (reference sequence). The chain's CDR3 is CASSFAGFTTNYGYTF. For the CDR3, the DNA is TGTGCCAGCAGCTTTGCAGGGTTCACCACCAACTATGGCTACACCTTC. Filled out from reference TRBV7-9 and TRBJ1-2, the complete variable domain reads DTGVSQNPRHKITKRGQNVTFRCDPISEHNRLYWYRQTLGQGPEFLTYFQNEAQLEKSRLLSDRFSAERPKGSFSTLEIQRTEQGDSAMYLCASSFAGFTTNYGYTFGSGTRLTVV.